Below are 17 T cell receptor beta chains sequenced from a single sample in a study of blood T cells in healthy people across ages. For the second PCR, which ran for roughly 7 to 11 cycles, a sample-barcoded 5' primer and a J-beta primer mix were used. TCRdb called the 5' RACE reads again in MiXCR, with one record for every CDR3 protein. This sample yields 750,000 to 1,000,000 distinct CDR3 sequences, of which under 35% are seen a single time; roughly 10% belongs to the top ten. This sample also appeared in a second study, on T cells of mothers and their children.

Specimen: blood. The receptors were gathered from a woman aged 40 to 50 in good health.

Of note for this clonotype: At one boundary the junction diverges from the germline segment, which might be a read error. The V gene is TRBV3-1, the J gene TRBJ2-6; 7 bases are shared with TRBD1. The CDR3 runs 17 residues. Germline CDR1 and CDR2: LGHDT and YNNKEL (reference sequence). CDR3 nucleotides: TGTGTCAGCAGCCAAGATCTTGGGACAGCTGGGGCCAACGTCCTGACTTTC. It is translated as CVSSQDLGTAGANVLTF. Supplemented by reference TRBV3-1 and TRBJ2-6, the full variable domain reads DTAVSQTPKYLVTQMGNDKSIKCEQNLGHDTMYWYKQDSKKFLKIMFSYNNKELIINETVPNRFSPKSPDKAHLNLHINSLELGDSAVYFCVSSQDLGTAGANVLTFGAGSRLTVL.

This clonotype came up many times. The chain employs TRBV4-1 and TRBJ2-5, with a tentative D call TRBD2 (6 bases). V lost 4 bases and J 1 base, leaving 10 bases between the germline ends. This CDR3 comprises 14 residues. From germline, CDR1 is MGHRA and CDR2 YSYEKL. The CDR3 region is CASSRLGGQETQYF. CDR3 DNA: TGCGCCAGCAGCCGGCTGGGGGGCCAAGAGACCCAGTACTTC.

The chain has TRBV15 and TRBJ1-5; D perhaps matches TRBD1 (5 bases). Trimming shortened V by 5 bases and J by 2 bases, and 13 bases separated the two germline ends. Germline V CDR1 and CDR2: LNHNV, YYDKDF (reference sequence). CDR3 length: 15 amino acids. This CDR3 is CATSGPTRGNQPQHF. CDR3 nucleotide sequence: TGTGCCACCAGCGGGCCTACCAGGGGCAATCAGCCCCAGCATTTT.

This clonotype occurred a few times. V usage is TRBV29-1 and J usage is TRBJ1-2, with D unresolved. The CDR3 spans 13 residues. The germline gives CDR1 SQVTM, CDR2 ANQGSEA. V was clipped by 3 bases and J by 4 bases, with 12 bases between them. CDR3 loop: CSVETPISYGYTF. DNA for the CDR3: TGCAGCGTTGAGACCCCCATTAGCTATGGCTACACCTTC.

This clonotype appeared a few times. The chain joins TRBV28 to TRBJ2-4; maybe TRBD1 (6 bases). V lost 3 bases and J lost 8, with 11 bases in between. This CDR3 spans 13 amino acids. The germline CDR1 and CDR2 sequences are MDHEN and SYDVKM. In DNA form, the CDR3 reads TGTGCCAGCAGTTTGGGGGCCCCGGACATTCAGTACTTC. Translation gives CASSLGAPDIQYF.

This clonotype showed up just a few times. The CDR3 bases are TGTGCCAGCCGCAGGGGAGGGGTCAATGAGCAGTTCTTC. Protein sequence: CASRRGGVNEQFF. J is TRBJ2-1 and V is TRBV28; perhaps TRBD2 as D (7 bases). The germline V and J ends were trimmed by 8 bases and 6 bases, with 14 bases remaining between them. CDR1 is MDHEN, CDR2 SYDVKM, per germline. The CDR3 consists of 13 residues.

The sample holds a few counts of this clonotype. The chain couples TRBV30 to TRBJ1-2; D ambiguous. This CDR3 spans 10 amino acids. The V and J ends lost 3 bases and 8 bases respectively, with 7 bases between them. Germline-derived CDR1 and CDR2 are GTSNPN and SVGIG (reference sequence). CDR3 region: CAWRAEGYTF. For the CDR3, the DNA is TGTGCCTGGAGAGCGGAGGGCTACACCTTC.

In regard to this clonotype: One end of the junction fails to match germline, which may point to a read error. The genes are TRBV18 and TRBJ1-1, with unresolved D. Germline-derived CDR1 and CDR2 are KGHSH and LQKENI. The CDR3 runs to 14 residues. For the CDR3, the DNA is TGTGCCAGCTCACTGGAAGGGCTGAACGCTGAAGCTTTCTTT. Amino acids: CASSLEGLNAEAFF.

V usage is TRBV12-5 and J usage is TRBJ2-3; D remains unclear. Trimming cost V 6 bases and J 2 bases, with 9 bases left between them. The CDR3 has 13 residues. Germline-derived CDR1 and CDR2 are LGHNT and FRNRAP. Here the CDR3 reads CASGPGNTDTQYF. In DNA form, the CDR3 reads TGTGCTAGTGGCCCGGGTAACACAGATACGCAGTATTTT.

On this clonotype itself: No conserved phenylalanine or tryptophan is present at the end of the CDR3, so a read error is the likely explanation. The chain is built from TRBV6-5 and TRBJ1-6; 10 nucleotides agree with TRBD1. CDR1 MNHEY and CDR2 SVGAGI come from the germline V gene. Unmatched junction bases numbered 3, after V lost 2 bases and J lost 8 bases. The CDR3 has 15 residues. The DNA of the CDR3 is TGTGCCAGCAGTTACAGCGGGACAGGGGATTCACCCCTCCACTTG. Translated: CASSYSGTGDSPLHL.

This clonotype was seen ten or more times. The rearrangement links TRBV7-3 to TRBJ2-5, with 7 bases fitting TRBD2. Germline V CDR1 and CDR2: SGHTA, FQGTGA. CDR3 length: 15 residues. V lost 5 bases to trimming and J lost 3 bases; unmatched junction nucleotides: 9. CDR3 loop: CASSPTGGLEETQYF. CDR3 sequence (DNA): TGTGCCAGCAGCCCCACCGGGGGGTTGGAAGAGACCCAGTACTTC.

This clonotype was seen a handful of times. This chain uses TRBV20-1 with TRBJ1-1; TRBD1 matches at 7 bases. With V trimmed by 5 bases and J by 9 bases, 6 bases remained unmatched. Germline V gene lookup returns CDR1 DFQATT and CDR2 SNEGSKA (reference sequence). The CDR3 totals 11 residues. CDR3 sequence reads: CSAQGQFQAFF. Here the CDR3 DNA reads TGCAGTGCTCAGGGACAGTTTCAAGCTTTCTTT.

This clonotype was picked up many times. The chain links TRBV4-3 to TRBJ2-5; TRBD1 aligns across 8 bases. CDR3 length equals 15 residues. J lost 4 bases, V lost 4 bases, and 8 bases had no gene match. Per the germline V gene, CDR1 is LGHNA and CDR2 is YSLEER. The CDR3 region is CASSRQGQPGETQYF. CDR3 in DNA: TGCGCCAGCAGCCGACAGGGGCAACCAGGAGAGACCCAGTACTTC.

The chain links TRBV30 to TRBJ2-1; D call uncertain. The V end lost 2 bases, the J end lost 7 bases, and 6 bases lay between the germline ends. The germline gives CDR1 GTSNPN, CDR2 SVGIG (reference sequence). The CDR3 spans 11 residues. The CDR3 sequence: CAWSPTNEQFF. Here the CDR3 DNA reads TGTGCCTGGAGTCCAACTAATGAGCAGTTCTTC. The variable domain in full, completed from reference TRBV30 and TRBJ2-1, reads SQTIHQWPATLVQPVGSPLSLECTVEGTSNPNLYWYRQAAGRGLQLLFYSVGIGQISSEVPQNLSASRPQDRQFILSSKKLLLSDSGFYLCAWSPTNEQFFGPGTRLTVL.

There are a few counts of this clonotype. The rearrangement joins TRBV20-1 to TRBJ1-2, with D tentatively TRBD1 (5 bases). This CDR3 spans 15 amino acids. The germline gives CDR1 DFQATT, CDR2 SNEGSKA (reference sequence). V was cut by 0 bases and J by 3 bases, with 14 bases left in between. CDR3 sequence: CSARDLATGDYGYTF. The CDR3 region has the DNA TGCAGTGCTAGAGATCTGGCTACGGGGGACTATGGCTACACCTTC.

The table lists this clonotype with a count of one. With a much larger clone just one base away, this may be a read error. CDR3 protein: CAVSGPGKGYTF. DNA of the CDR3: TGTGCCGTCAGTGGGCCAGGGAAAGGCTACACCTTC. V usage is TRBV10-3 and J usage is TRBJ1-2; a weak D match, TRBD1 (5 bases). Germline V gene lookup returns CDR1 ENHRY and CDR2 SYGVKD. The CDR3 is 12 amino acids.

The chain couples TRBV2 to TRBJ1-5; 7 nucleotides line up with TRBD1. The junction had 8 bases not matched to a gene; V was cut back by 6 bases and J by 9 bases. Germline CDR1 SNHLY, CDR2 FYNNEI. This CDR3 spans 13 amino acids. The CDR3 sequence is CASRGTVGTPQHF. CDR3 nucleotides: TGTGCCAGCAGGGGGACAGTGGGGACGCCCCAGCATTTT.